The clone carrying this TCR beta chain was picked up one time. Antigen specificity is unknown. Germline V gives CDR1 MGHDK, CDR2 SYGVNS. After removal of 5 bases from V and 4 bases from J, the junction contained 11 bases not matched to a gene. CDR3 size: 16 residues. This sample stems from a study of T cell responses to AZD1222 COVID-19 vaccine. Assay used: immunoSEQ multiplex PCR; TCRdb lists only in-frame clones, some missing. The sample includes approximately 170,000 clones, more than 80% of them seen just once. General observations from the study: Among the donors, most were white British and more were female, and clonal diversity was possibly underestimated. Every sample of the repertoires postdated the peak T cell response. The study identified only five to seven AZD1222 recipients as seropositive at baseline.

The receptor was isolated from an adult in good health. The V call is TRBV25-1, the J call TRBJ2-5, with 9 bases matching TRBD2. Sequences were derived from peripheral blood, sampled on day 0 of AZD1222 vaccination. The CDR3 DNA reads TGTGCCAGCAGTCGGGTAGCGGGGGCCTTTGTAGAGACCCAGTACTTC. Protein sequence: CASSRVAGAFVETQYF.